Given below is one T cell receptor (beta chain) in context. Sequencing used immunoSEQ multiplex PCR; TCRdb keeps in-frame clones, though not all of them. The data show under 90,000 clones, approximately 80% seen once. The record originates from a study of blood T cell repertoires in COVID-19. Trimming removed 6 bases from V and 0 bases from J, with 9 bases in between. CDR3 length equals 14 residues. From germline, CDR1 is LNHDA and CDR2 SQIVND (reference sequence). V gene TRBV19 combines with J gene TRBJ1-5; the D is unclear. The TCR comes from a human donor in a cohort sampled during active COVID-19. The sample was peripheral blood. CDR3 amino acids: CASRGDYSNQPQHF. The CDR3 DNA reads as TGTGCCAGTAGGGGAGACTATAGCAATCAGCCCCAGCATTTT.